Many counts were recorded for the clone carrying this TCR beta chain. What it binds is not known. For repertoire sequencing, the TCR beta CDR3 regions were amplified from RNA transcripts. After a first-round RT-PCR with HTBI primers, a second-round multiplex PCR was run. MiXCR was run by TCRdb on the multiplex PCR reads, yielding one entry per CDR3 protein. The sample contains roughly 400,000 distinct CDR3 sequences, 15% of which appear only once. The data derive from a study of Graves' ophthalmopathy and Graves' hyperthyroidism. Each hyperthyroidism patient was newly diagnosed, with under 2 months' duration, and aged 18 to 65. The CDR3 consists of 15 residues. The ends lost 0 bases at V and 5 bases at J; junction bases unmatched: 3. Germline assignment: CDR1 WSHSY and CDR2 SAAADI. Whole-study results and caveats: The blood repertoire also included most expanded thyroid clonotypes above 0.001 frequency.

V and J are TRBV10-2 and TRBJ2-5; TRBD2 matches at 10 bases. The clonotype was recovered from a woman between 18 and 29 years old with stable Graves' hyperthyroidism. Sequences were obtained from peripheral blood. DNA for the CDR3: TGCGCCAGCAGTGAGTCGGAGCGGGGGGGGGAGACCCAGTACTTC. The encoded protein is CASSESERGGETQYF.